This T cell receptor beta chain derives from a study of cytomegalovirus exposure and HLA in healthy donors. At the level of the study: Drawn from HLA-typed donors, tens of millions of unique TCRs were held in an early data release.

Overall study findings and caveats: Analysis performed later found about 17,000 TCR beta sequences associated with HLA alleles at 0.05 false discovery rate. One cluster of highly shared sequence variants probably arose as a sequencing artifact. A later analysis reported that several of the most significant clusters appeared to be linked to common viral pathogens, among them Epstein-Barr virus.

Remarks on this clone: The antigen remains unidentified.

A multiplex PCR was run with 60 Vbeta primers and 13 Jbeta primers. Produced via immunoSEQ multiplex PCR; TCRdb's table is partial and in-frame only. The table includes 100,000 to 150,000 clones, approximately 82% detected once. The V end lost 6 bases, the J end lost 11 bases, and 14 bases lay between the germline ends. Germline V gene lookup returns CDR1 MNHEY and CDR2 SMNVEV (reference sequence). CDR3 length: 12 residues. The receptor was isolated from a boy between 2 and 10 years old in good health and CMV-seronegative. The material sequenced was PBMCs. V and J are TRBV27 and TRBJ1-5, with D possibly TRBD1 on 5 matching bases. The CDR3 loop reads CASSNTGQSQHF. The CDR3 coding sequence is TGTGCCAGCAGCAATACCGGACAATCCCAGCATTTT.